This paragraph covers one T cell receptor (beta chain) sequence. The data belong to a study of cytomegalovirus exposure and HLA in healthy donors. Germline CDR1 and CDR2: SQVTM and ANQGSEA. Losses at the gene ends were 3 bases for V and 6 bases for J; bases not matched to a gene: 7. The CDR3 length is 14 residues. Researchers ran the PCR with 60 Vbeta and 13 Jbeta primers. TCRdb keeps only in-frame clones here, not all; method: immunoSEQ multiplex PCR. The table records 150,000 to 200,000 clones, 80% to 90% of them present only once. The rearrangement links TRBV29-1 to TRBJ1-2; 10 positions match TRBD1. The receptor comes from a girl aged 2-10 years in good health and CMV-seropositive. The sample taken for sequencing was PBMCs. The CDR3 DNA follows: TGCAGCGTTGAGGGGACAGGGGCGTCTAATGGCTACACCTTC. Translation gives CSVEGTGASNGYTF.